This entry concerns a single TCR beta chain. These data belong to a study of identical twins. MiXCR was run by TCRdb on the 5' RACE reads, yielding one entry per CDR3 protein. The profile shows hundreds of thousands of distinct CDR3 sequences, just over 7% of them singletons. V gave up 8 bases and J gave up 0 bases, with 12 bases separating them. The CDR3 runs to 14 residues. The germline V gene has CDR1 SNHLY and CDR2 FYNNEI. In addition, the sample was reused for a study of yellow fever vaccine responses in identical twins.

This clonotype was sampled from a woman younger than 30 in good health. This chain links TRBV2 with TRBJ2-3; weak D call: TRBD1 (5 bases). Sequenced material: PBMCs. The CDR3 protein is CASWGRASTDTQYF. The CDR3, as DNA: TGTGCCAGCTGGGGCAGGGCAAGCACAGATACGCAGTATTTT.